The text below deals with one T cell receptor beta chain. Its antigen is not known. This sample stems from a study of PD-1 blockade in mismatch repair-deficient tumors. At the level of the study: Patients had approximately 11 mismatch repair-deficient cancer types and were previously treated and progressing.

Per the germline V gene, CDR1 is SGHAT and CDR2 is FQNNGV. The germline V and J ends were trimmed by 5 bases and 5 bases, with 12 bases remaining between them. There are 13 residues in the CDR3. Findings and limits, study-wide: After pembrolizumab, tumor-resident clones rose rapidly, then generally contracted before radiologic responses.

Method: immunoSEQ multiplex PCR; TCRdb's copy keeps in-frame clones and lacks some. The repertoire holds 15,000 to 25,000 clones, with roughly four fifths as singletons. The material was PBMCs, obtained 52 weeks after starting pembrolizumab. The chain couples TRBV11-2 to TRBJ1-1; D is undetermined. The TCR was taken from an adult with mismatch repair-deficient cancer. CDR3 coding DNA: TGTGCCAGCAGCCGCCTGGTGGAGACTGAAGCTTTCTTT. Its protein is CASSRLVETEAFF.